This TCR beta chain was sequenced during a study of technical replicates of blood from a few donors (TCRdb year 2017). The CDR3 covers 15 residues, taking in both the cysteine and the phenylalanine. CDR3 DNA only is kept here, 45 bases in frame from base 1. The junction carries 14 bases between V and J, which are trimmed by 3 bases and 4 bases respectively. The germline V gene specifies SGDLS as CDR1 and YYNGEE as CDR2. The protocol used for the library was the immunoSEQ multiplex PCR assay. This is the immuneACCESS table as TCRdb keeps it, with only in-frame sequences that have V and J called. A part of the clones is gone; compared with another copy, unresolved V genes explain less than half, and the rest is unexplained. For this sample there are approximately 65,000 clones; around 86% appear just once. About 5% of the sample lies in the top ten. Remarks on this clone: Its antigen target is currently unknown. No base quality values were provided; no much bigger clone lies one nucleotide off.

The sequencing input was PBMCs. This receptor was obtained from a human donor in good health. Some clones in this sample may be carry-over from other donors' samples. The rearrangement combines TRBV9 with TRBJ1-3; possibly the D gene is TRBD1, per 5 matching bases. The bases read TGTGCCAGCAGCGCCTCGGACAAAACGGGAAACACCATATATTTT. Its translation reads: CASSASDKTGNTIYF.